This entry is about one T cell receptor beta chain. Its antigen remains unidentified. Germline CDR1 and CDR2: MNHNS and SASEGT. The V end was cut by 1 base, the J end by 5 bases, with 23 bases between. The CDR3 length is 18 residues. As to treatment: 15 to 20 received Ad26.COV2.S at low or high dose, single or two shots; about 5 received placebo; per-sample allocation not given. The samples were gathered on day 63 after the first injection of vaccine or placebo. The data originate from a study of Ad26.COV2.S vaccination and SARS-CoV-2 variants. As for the study in general: Vaccine-arm donor from the placebo-controlled COV1001 Ad26.COV2.S trial. The study gave Ad26.COV2.S intramuscularly, once or twice 56 days apart.

Measured with immunoSEQ multiplex PCR; TCRdb has only the in-frame clones, and not every one. The repertoire holds roughly 390,000 clones, with roughly nine tenths as singletons. Broader study findings: A substantial breadth of spike-specific CD8+ and CD4+ T cell responses after vaccination has been reported. Placebo recipients and vaccine recipients were similar in non-spike TCR breadth.

Sequenced material: peripheral blood, taken in a trial of Ad26.COV2.S vaccine versus placebo. The V and J genes are TRBV6-1 and TRBJ2-5; TRBD1 might be the D (7 bases). This clonotype was sampled from a person aged 18-65 years who received the Ad26.COV2.S COVID-19 vaccine or a placebo. This CDR3 reads CASSEVGAGGGSVETQYF. The CDR3 DNA reads TGTGCCAGCAGTGAAGTTGGGGCAGGGGGAGGTTCGGTTGAGACCCAGTACTTC.